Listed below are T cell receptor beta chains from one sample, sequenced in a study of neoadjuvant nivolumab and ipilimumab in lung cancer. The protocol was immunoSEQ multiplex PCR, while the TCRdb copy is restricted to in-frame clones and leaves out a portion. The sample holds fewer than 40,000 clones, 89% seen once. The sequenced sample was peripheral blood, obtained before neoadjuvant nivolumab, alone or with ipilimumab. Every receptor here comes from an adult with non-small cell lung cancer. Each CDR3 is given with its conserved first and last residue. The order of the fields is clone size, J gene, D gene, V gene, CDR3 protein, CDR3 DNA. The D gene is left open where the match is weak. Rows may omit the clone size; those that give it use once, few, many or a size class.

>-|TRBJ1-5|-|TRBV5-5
CASSLRGGESNQPQHF
TGTGCCAGCAGCTTGAGGGGGGGCGAGAGCAATCAGCCCCAGCATTTT
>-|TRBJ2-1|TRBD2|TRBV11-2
CASRILAGGPYNEQFF
TGTGCCAGCAGGATACTAGCGGGAGGCCCGTACAATGAGCAGTTCTTC
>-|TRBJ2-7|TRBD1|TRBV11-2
CASSLGYGPGGRYEQYF
TGTGCCAGCAGCTTAGGATACGGGCCAGGGGGAAGGTACGAGCAGTACTTC
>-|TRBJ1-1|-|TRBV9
CASSVGGGFDTEAFF
TGTGCCAGCAGCGTAGGAGGAGGGTTTGACACTGAAGCTTTCTTT
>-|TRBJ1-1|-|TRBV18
CASSGLQGGGTPPVEAFF
TGTGCCAGCTCAGGTCTTCAGGGAGGGGGGACACCCCCCGTTGAAGCTTTCTTT
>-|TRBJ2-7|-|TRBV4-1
CASSHVVQYF
TGCGCCAGCAGCCACGTCGTACAGTACTTC
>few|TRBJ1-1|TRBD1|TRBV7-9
CASSTLRDSEAFF
TGTGCCAGCAGCACACTCCGGGACAGTGAAGCTTTCTTT
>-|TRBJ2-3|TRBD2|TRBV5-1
CASSLFLAGGSGTDTQYF
TGCGCCAGCAGCTTGTTTCTAGCGGGAGGGAGTGGCACAGATACGCAGTATTTT
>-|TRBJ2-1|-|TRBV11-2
CAVSRVLAYNEQFF
TGTGCAGTGTCTAGGGTTTTGGCCTACAATGAGCAGTTCTTC
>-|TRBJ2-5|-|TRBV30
CAWGFLNQETQYF
TGTGCCTGGGGGTTTCTTAATCAAGAGACCCAGTACTTC
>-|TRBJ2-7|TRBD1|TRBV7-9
CASSPFGQGDYEQYF
TGTGCCAGCAGCCCCTTCGGACAGGGAGACTACGAGCAGTACTTC
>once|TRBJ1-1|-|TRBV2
CASSEGEGYTEAFF
TGTGCCAGCAGTGAGGGGGAAGGGTACACTGAAGCTTTCTTT
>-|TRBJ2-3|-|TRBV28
CASRTPGSLDTQYF
TGTGCCAGCAGAACCCCGGGCTCCTTAGATACGCAGTATTTT
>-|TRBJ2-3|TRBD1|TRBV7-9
CASSLRSTGGVDTQYF
TGTGCCAGCAGCCTACGTTCAACAGGGGGCGTAGATACGCAGTATTTT
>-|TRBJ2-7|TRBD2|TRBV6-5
CASSYLSGRRTYEQYF
TGTGCCAGCAGTTACCTTAGCGGGAGAAGGACCTACGAGCAGTACTTC
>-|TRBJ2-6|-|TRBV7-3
CASRQSGANVLTF
TGTGCCAGCAGGCAATCAGGGGCCAACGTCCTGACTTTC
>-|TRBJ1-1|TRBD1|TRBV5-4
CASSARDRDYTEAFF
TGTGCCAGCAGTGCCCGGGACAGGGATTACACTGAAGCTTTCTTT
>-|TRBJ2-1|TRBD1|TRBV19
CATGGQGREQFF
TGTGCCACCGGAGGACAGGGGCGGGAGCAGTTCTTC
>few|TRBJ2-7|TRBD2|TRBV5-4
CASSSGLEAFYEQYF
TGTGCCAGCAGCTCGGGACTAGAGGCGTTCTACGAGCAGTACTTC
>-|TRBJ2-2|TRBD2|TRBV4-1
CASSQVFWGRVRTGELFF
TGCGCCAGCAGCCAAGTCTTCTGGGGGAGGGTAAGAACCGGGGAGCTGTTTTTT
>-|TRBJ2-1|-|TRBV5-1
CASSLQGGSYNEQFF
TGCGCCAGCAGCTTACAAGGTGGGTCCTACAATGAGCAGTTCTTC
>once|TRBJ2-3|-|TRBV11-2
CASSLGTRYTDTQYF
TGTGCCAGCAGCTTAGGCACCAGATACACAGATACGCAGTATTTT
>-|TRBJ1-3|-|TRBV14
CASSLPGAYSGNTIYF
TGTGCCAGCAGCCTACCAGGGGCCTACTCTGGAAACACCATATATTTT
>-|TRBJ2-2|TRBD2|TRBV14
CASSQARLAGGTGELFF
TGTGCCAGCAGCCAGGCCAGACTAGCGGGAGGCACCGGGGAGCTGTTTTTT
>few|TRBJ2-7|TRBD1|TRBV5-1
CASSLDRGYEQYF
TGCGCCAGCAGCTTAGACAGGGGCTACGAGCAGTACTTC
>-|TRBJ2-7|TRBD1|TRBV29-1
CSVERQGNEQYF
TGCAGCGTTGAAAGACAGGGCAACGAGCAGTACTTC
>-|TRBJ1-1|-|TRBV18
CASGREGRWNTEAFF
TGTGCCAGCGGAAGGGAGGGGCGTTGGAACACTGAAGCTTTCTTT
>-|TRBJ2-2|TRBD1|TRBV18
CASSPPDRALNTGELFF
TGTGCCAGCTCACCACCGGACAGGGCCCTAAACACCGGGGAGCTGTTTTTT
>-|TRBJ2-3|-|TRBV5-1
CASSLSPSTDTQYF
TGCGCCAGCAGCTTGTCCCCTAGCACAGATACGCAGTATTTT
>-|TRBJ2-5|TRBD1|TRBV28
CASSLGQGTSETQYF
TGTGCCAGCAGTTTGGGACAGGGGACCTCGGAGACCCAGTACTTC
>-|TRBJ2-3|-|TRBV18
CASGGTDTQYF
TGTGCCAGCGGGGGCACAGATACGCAGTATTTT
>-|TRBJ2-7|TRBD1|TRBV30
CAWTPGTGRSEQYF
TGTGCCTGGACTCCCGGGACAGGGAGAAGCGAGCAGTACTTC
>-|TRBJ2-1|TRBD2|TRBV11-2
CASSLGTSGNNEQFF
TGTGCCAGCAGCTTAGGGACTAGCGGGAACAATGAGCAGTTCTTC
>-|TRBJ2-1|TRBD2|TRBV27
CASSPNSAGERYNEQFF
TGTGCCAGCAGTCCAAACTCAGCGGGAGAGCGGTACAATGAGCAGTTCTTC
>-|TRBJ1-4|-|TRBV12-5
CASGLVLGRPRNCREKLFF
TGTGCTAGTGGTTTGGTACTGGGGCGGCCGCGTAATTGCCGGGAAAAACTGTTTTTT
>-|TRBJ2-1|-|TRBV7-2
CASSSLLGDPYNEQFF
TGTGCCAGCAGCTCCTTATTGGGAGACCCCTACAATGAGCAGTTCTTC
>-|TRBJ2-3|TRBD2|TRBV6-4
CASSDSLAGGDTQYF
TGTGCCAGCAGTGATTCACTAGCGGGAGGAGATACGCAGTATTTT
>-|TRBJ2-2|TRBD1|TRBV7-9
CASSLQGALNTGELFF
TGTGCCAGCAGCTTACAGGGGGCCTTGAACACCGGGGAGCTGTTTTTT
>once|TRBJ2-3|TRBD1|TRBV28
CASSQSGTGADTQYF
TGTGCCAGCAGCCAATCCGGGACAGGGGCAGATACGCAGTATTTT
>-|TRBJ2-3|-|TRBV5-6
CASSWDGQADTDTQYF
TGTGCCAGCAGCTGGGACGGTCAAGCGGACACAGATACGCAGTATTTT
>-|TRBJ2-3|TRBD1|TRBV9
CASSAQGANTADTQYF
TGTGCCAGCAGCGCACAGGGGGCGAACACTGCAGATACGCAGTATTTT
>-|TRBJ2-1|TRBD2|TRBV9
CASSVEGGHSGRRNEQFF
TGTGCCAGCAGCGTAGAGGGGGGACATAGCGGGAGACGCAATGAGCAGTTCTTC
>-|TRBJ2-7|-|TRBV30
CAWARDAYEQYF
TGTGCCTGGGCTCGGGACGCATACGAGCAGTACTTC
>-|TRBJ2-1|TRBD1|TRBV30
CAWDTGGAYNEQFF
TGTGCCTGGGATACAGGGGGTGCCTACAATGAGCAGTTCTTC
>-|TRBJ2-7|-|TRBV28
CASHAGVRVSEQYF
TGTGCCAGCCACGCTGGGGTCAGGGTATCCGAGCAGTACTTC
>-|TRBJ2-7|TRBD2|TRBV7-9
CASSLARSESGSSHEQYF
TGTGCCAGCAGCTTAGCGAGGTCAGAAAGCGGGAGTAGCCACGAGCAGTACTTC
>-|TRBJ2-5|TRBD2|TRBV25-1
CASSELAGGQETQYF
TGTGCCAGCAGTGAACTAGCGGGAGGGCAAGAGACCCAGTACTTC
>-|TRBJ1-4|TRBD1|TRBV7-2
CASSLGQGATNEKLFF
TGTGCCAGCAGCCTGGGACAGGGGGCAACTAATGAAAAACTGTTTTTT
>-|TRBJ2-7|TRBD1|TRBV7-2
CASSLLTGQGYEQYF
TGTGCCAGCAGCTTACTTACGGGACAGGGATACGAGCAGTACTTC
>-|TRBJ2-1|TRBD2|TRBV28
CASTPTSGSFPTSQEQFF
TGTGCCAGCACCCCCACTAGCGGGAGCTTCCCCACCTCCCAAGAGCAGTTCTTC
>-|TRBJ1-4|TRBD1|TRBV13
CASSFRQGMDEKLFF
TGTGCCAGCAGCTTCCGACAGGGCATGGATGAAAAACTGTTTTTT
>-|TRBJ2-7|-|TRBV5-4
CASSLVGGDEQYF
TGTGCCAGCAGCTTGGTGGGTGGGGACGAGCAGTACTTC
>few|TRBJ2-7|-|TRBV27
CASSSVGAYEQYF
TGTGCCAGCAGTTCAGTGGGGGCTTACGAGCAGTACTTC